This TCR beta chain appears in the sequencing data of a study of CXCR3-negative and CXCR3-positive naive CD8 T cells. On this clonotype itself: Antigen specificity is unknown.

5' RACE that incorporated UMI labels was used to prepare the TRB cDNA libraries. TCRdb reprocessed the 5' RACE reads, keeping one entry per CDR3 protein, no DNA. Here the sample table reports 150,000 to 180,000 distinct CDR3 sequences. Investigators sorted each CD8+ T cell subset in triplicate, taking approximately 330,000 cells each time. Naive CD8+ T cells had a CD45RO-CCR7+CD27+CD95- phenotype. The CDR3 spans 16 residues. Per germline, CDR1 SQVTM and CDR2 ANQGSEA. Findings of the study overall: The study found comparably high diversity in both naive subsets and much lower diversity in memory CD8+ cells. More hydrophobic TRB CDR3s were found in CXCR3-positive naive cells than in CXCR3-negative naive cells. The TRBV-TRBJ usage of naive CXCR3-negative and CXCR3-positive cells was similar, but that of memory cells differed.

The source is a human donor in good health. Some clones in this sample may be carry-over from other donors' samples. This chain connects TRBV29-1 to TRBJ2-1. The specimen sequenced was naive CXCR3+ CD8+ T cells from blood. Subset defined: CD45RO-CCR7+CD27+CD95- naive CD8+ T cells expressing CXCR3 (TNR3+). The CDR3 spells CSVDGVRERSYNEQFF.